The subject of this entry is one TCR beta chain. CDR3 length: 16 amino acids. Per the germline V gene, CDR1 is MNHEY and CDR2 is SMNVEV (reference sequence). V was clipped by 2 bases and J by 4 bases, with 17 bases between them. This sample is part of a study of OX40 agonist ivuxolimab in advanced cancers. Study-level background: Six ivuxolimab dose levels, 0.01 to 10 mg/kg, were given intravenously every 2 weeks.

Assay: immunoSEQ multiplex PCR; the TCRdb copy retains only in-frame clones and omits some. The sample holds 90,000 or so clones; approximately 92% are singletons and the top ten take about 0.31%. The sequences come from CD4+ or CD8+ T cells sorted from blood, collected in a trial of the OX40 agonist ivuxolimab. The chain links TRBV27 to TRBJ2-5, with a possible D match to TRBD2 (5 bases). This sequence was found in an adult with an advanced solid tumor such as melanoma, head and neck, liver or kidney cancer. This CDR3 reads CASSLSPDYRLETQYF. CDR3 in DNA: TGTGCCAGCAGTTTAAGCCCCGACTACAGATTAGAGACCCAGTACTTC.